The source of this TCR beta chain is a study of vaccination and CD4 T cells after COVID-19. Per germline, CDR1 SEHNR and CDR2 FQNEAQ (reference sequence). The junction had 3 bases not matched to a gene; V was cut back by 4 bases and J by 3 bases. CDR3 length: 14 residues. TCRdb re-derived calls from the PCR reads in MiXCR, one entry per CDR3 protein. This table holds tens of thousands of distinct CDR3 sequences, more than 45% found once. The rearrangement uses TRBV7-9 and TRBJ1-5, with 7 bases matching TRBD1. This specimen was CD4+ T cells from blood, taken before SARS-CoV-2 vaccination. The clonotype originates from a human donor who had recovered from COVID-19. CDR3 residues: CASSSGQVNQPQHF. The CDR3 coding sequence is TGTGCCAGCAGCTCTGGACAGGTCAATCAGCCCCAGCATTTT.